These 22 T cell receptor beta chains originate from one sample sequenced in a study of blood T cell repertoires in COVID-19. Generated by immunoSEQ multiplex PCR, the TCRdb table keeps only in-frame clones and is missing some. The profile covers around 130,000 clones, with 85% to 90% appearing a single time and 18% taken by the ten largest. The sample was peripheral blood. These receptors were taken from a man aged 50 to 60 with active or convalescent COVID-19.

The chain has TRBV6-5 and TRBJ2-2; 7 nucleotides align to TRBD1. With 5 bases clipped from V and 4 bases from J, the junction kept 4 bases outside the gene matches. CDR3 length: 14 amino acids. Germline V gene sequence: CDR1 MNHEY, CDR2 SVGAGI. The CDR3 DNA reads as TGTGCCAGCAGTCCCACAGGGGCCACCGGGGAGCTGTTTTTT. It specifies CASSPTGATGELFF.

The gene calls are TRBV30 and TRBJ1-2; maybe TRBD1 (5 bases). Germline-derived CDR1 and CDR2 are GTSNPN and SVGIG (reference sequence). Trimming took off 2 bases at V and 4 bases at J, with 11 bases between the two ends. The CDR3 is 13 amino acids. As DNA, the CDR3 is TGTGCCTGGAGTACAGACAGTGCCTATGGCTACACCTTC. As protein: CAWSTDSAYGYTF.

The count of this clone is one. The chain has TRBV18 and TRBJ2-5; the D gene is possibly TRBD1 (8 bases). Germline V gene lookup returns CDR1 KGHSH and CDR2 LQKENI. The CDR3 is made up of 15 amino acids. The V end lost 3 bases, the J end lost 2 bases, and 13 bases lay between the germline ends. The CDR3 spells CASSPSGTGQETQYF. CDR3 in DNA: TGTGCCAGCTCACCCAGCGGGACAGGTCAAGAGACCCAGTACTTC.

The J gene is TRBJ2-7, the V gene TRBV20-1; D is perhaps TRBD1 (6 bases). Germline V gene lookup returns CDR1 DFQATT and CDR2 SNEGSKA (reference sequence). This CDR3 region has 13 residues. Trimming stripped 3 bases from V and 3 bases from J, with 12 bases between. The CDR3 bases are TGCAGTGCTAGTGCGGACAGTTTCTACGAGCAGTACTTC. Translation: CSASADSFYEQYF.

Comment on this clone: The same CDR3 also results from other DNA sequences found in this sample. This chain uses TRBV5-1 with TRBJ2-2, with D perhaps matching TRBD2 (5 bases). Germline V gene sequence: CDR1 SGHRS, CDR2 YFSETQ. The CDR3 is 14 amino acids. Trimming removed 4 bases at V and 4 bases at J, with 11 bases between. The CDR3 DNA is TGCGCCAGCAGCCTAGAGGCGGGCACCGGGGAGCTGTTTTTT. It is translated as CASSLEAGTGELFF.

This rearrangement joins TRBV6-5 to TRBJ2-5; possibly TRBD1 for D (5 bases). Deletions cut 7 bases from V and 2 bases from J, with 11 bases between. The CDR3 sequence is 13 residues long. CDR1 MNHEY and CDR2 SVGAGI come from the germline V gene. The chain's CDR3 is CASTSPGQETQYF. The DNA of the CDR3 is TGTGCCAGCACCTCCCCAGGGCAAGAGACCCAGTACTTC.

V usage is TRBV29-1 and J usage is TRBJ1-1; D may be TRBD1 (5 bases). The CDR3 runs 12 residues. V was clipped by 7 bases and J by 2 bases, with 11 bases between them. CDR1 and CDR2 from the germline V gene are SQVTM and ANQGSEA. The CDR3 loop reads CSAGGFNTEAFF. CDR3 in DNA: TGCAGCGCCGGGGGATTTAACACTGAAGCTTTCTTT.

The chain joins TRBV28 to TRBJ1-4, with 8 nucleotides matching TRBD1. The ends lost 6 bases at V and 5 bases at J; junction bases unmatched: 8. Germline V lookup: CDR1 MDHEN, CDR2 SYDVKM. CDR3 length equals 15 residues. CDR3 loop: CASSEMTGENEKLFF. The CDR3 DNA follows: TGTGCCAGCAGCGAAATGACAGGGGAAAATGAAAAACTGTTTTTT.

The chain employs TRBV7-2 and TRBJ2-7; 10 positions agree with TRBD2. The CDR3 is made up of 15 amino acids. Germline loops: CDR1 SGHTA, CDR2 FQGNSA. With 4 bases clipped from V and 5 bases from J, the junction kept 8 bases outside the gene matches. This CDR3 reads CASSWAGTSVNEQYF. The DNA of the CDR3 is TGTGCCAGCAGCTGGGCCGGGACTAGCGTAAACGAGCAGTACTTC.

This chain connects TRBV12-5 to TRBJ1-6; tentatively, D is TRBD1 (5 bases). The CDR3 totals 22 residues. Germline assignment: CDR1 LGHNT and CDR2 FRNRAP. V was pared by 2 bases and J by 9 bases, with 35 bases between. The CDR3 region has the DNA TGTGCTAGTGGTTTGCAATTAGGGTCCAATGGACACCTGACGCCGAATACTTCACCCCTCCACTTT. It is translated as CASGLQLGSNGHLTPNTSPLHF.

This chain links TRBV11-2 with TRBJ1-3; D is unclear. Germline assignment: CDR1 SGHAT and CDR2 FQNNGV. Trimming left V 0 bases short and J 0 bases short, with 9 bases between. The CDR3 has 16 residues. CDR3 loop: CASSLEAVFSGNTIYF. The CDR3 DNA follows: TGTGCCAGCAGCTTAGAGGCGGTTTTCTCTGGAAACACCATATATTTT.

The chain joins TRBV4-1 to TRBJ2-3; weak D call: TRBD2 (6 bases). V was clipped by 2 bases and J by 5 bases, with 14 bases between them. Germline V gene lookup returns CDR1 MGHRA and CDR2 YSYEKL. The CDR3 totals 15 residues. CDR3 sequence reads: CASSQRRDGIDTQYF. Here the CDR3 DNA reads TGCGCCAGCAGCCAACGGCGGGATGGCATAGATACGCAGTATTTT.

CDR3 amino acids: CASSFNREKLFF. In nucleotides, the CDR3 is TGTGCCAGCAGTTTCAACAGGGAAAAACTGTTTTTT. The chain is built from TRBV27 and TRBJ1-4, with D possibly matching TRBD1 (5 bases). Germline CDR1 MNHEY, CDR2 SMNVEV (reference sequence). The CDR3 is 12 amino acids. The ends were cut back, 3 bases at V and 8 bases at J, with 7 bases in the middle.

This clone has only one observation. V is TRBV7-8 and J is TRBJ1-6; the D gene is possibly TRBD1 (5 bases). The ends were cut back, 5 bases at V and 8 bases at J, with 19 bases in the middle. The CDR3 spans 16 residues. Germline V gene sequence: CDR1 SGHVS, CDR2 FQNEAQ. CDR3 DNA: TGTGCCAGCAGCCCAGCCGGGAGAGGGGTTTATTCACCCCTCCACTTT. This codes for CASSPAGRGVYSPLHF.

The V call is TRBV5-1, the J call TRBJ2-3; 7 positions agree with TRBD1. The CDR3 is made up of 16 amino acids. Trimming cost V 1 base and J 4 bases; bases outside gene matches: 9. Germline lookup yields CDR1 SGHRS and CDR2 YFSETQ. The CDR3: CASSLFGTDGADTQYF. The CDR3 bases are TGCGCCAGCAGCTTGTTCGGGACAGACGGGGCAGATACGCAGTATTTT. Drawing the rest from reference TRBV5-1 and TRBJ2-3, the complete variable domain is KAGVTQTPRYLIKTRGQQVTLSCSPISGHRSVSWYQQTPGQGLQFLFEYFSETQRNKGNFPGRFSGRQFSNSRSEMNVSTLELGDSALYLCASSLFGTDGADTQYFGPGTRLTVL.

This chain links TRBV19 with TRBJ2-7; TRBD1 matches at 9 bases. This CDR3 region has 13 residues. Germline CDR1 reads LNHDA; CDR2 reads SQIVND (reference sequence). With 4 bases clipped from V and 6 bases from J, the junction kept 4 bases outside the gene matches. CDR3 bases: TGTGCCAGTAGTAACGACAGGGGGGGCGAGCAGTACTTC. This gives the protein CASSNDRGGEQYF. Variable domain in full (rest from reference TRBV19 and TRBJ2-7): DGGITQSPKYLFRKEGQNVTLSCEQNLNHDAMYWYRQDPGQGLRLIYYSQIVNDFQKGDIAEGYSVSREKKESFPLTVTSAQKNPTAFYLCASSNDRGGEQYFGPGTRLTVT.

This chain uses TRBV18 with TRBJ1-6; D call uncertain. The V gene lost 2 bases and the J gene lost 11 bases, with 10 bases spanning the gap. CDR1 is KGHSH and CDR2 is LQKENI in the germline V gene. This CDR3 has 13 residues. This CDR3 reads CASSPEGTAPLHF. In DNA, the CDR3 is TGTGCCAGCTCACCAGAGGGAACGGCACCCCTCCACTTT.

V and J are TRBV18 and TRBJ2-1, with D possibly TRBD1 on 5 matching bases. Between the trimmed V and J ends, which lost 1 base and 2 bases, there was a span of 9 bases. CDR3 length equals 15 residues. Germline lookup yields CDR1 KGHSH and CDR2 LQKENI. The CDR3 loop reads CASSPLRQPYNEQFF. CDR3 DNA sequence: TGTGCCAGCTCACCACTCCGACAGCCCTACAATGAGCAGTTCTTC.

This chain connects TRBV5-1 to TRBJ1-4; 8 bases agree with TRBD1. Germline V gene lookup returns CDR1 SGHRS and CDR2 YFSETQ. The ends lost 4 bases at V and 3 bases at J; junction bases unmatched: 8. The CDR3 is made up of 16 amino acids. The CDR3 nucleotides are TGCGCCAGCAGCCTGGACAGGGCTTCACCTAATGAAAAACTGTTTTTT. Protein product: CASSLDRASPNEKLFF.

The rearrangement uses TRBV14 and TRBJ2-2; D is unclear. This CDR3 has 13 amino acids. V was pared by 5 bases and J by 6 bases, with 10 bases between. CDR1 and CDR2 from the germline V gene are SGHDN and FVKESK. CDR3 amino acids: CASSYTVSGELFF. The CDR3 DNA is TGTGCCAGCAGCTACACAGTCTCCGGGGAGCTGTTTTTT.

The V gene is TRBV9, the J gene TRBJ1-6; D gene uncertain. V was pared by 1 base and J by 8 bases, with 10 bases between. The CDR3 spans 14 residues. Looked up from germline, CDR1 is SGDLS and CDR2 is YYNGEE. The CDR3 DNA sequence: TGTGCCAGCAGCGTACGGCTGCGGGATTCACCCCTCCACTTT. Protein product: CASSVRLRDSPLHF.

The table lists this clone with a few counts. The J gene is TRBJ1-5, the V gene TRBV4-2; 7 bases match TRBD1. The length of the CDR3 is 16 residues. J was trimmed by 6 bases and V by 1 base; bases with no gene match: 9. CDR1 is LGHNA and CDR2 is YNFKEQ in the germline V gene. The CDR3: CASSQGADRVGQPQHF. CDR3 bases: TGTGCCAGCAGCCAAGGGGCTGACAGGGTTGGTCAGCCCCAGCATTTT.